Shown below are 32 T cell receptor beta chains from a single sample sequenced in a study of T cells in Graves' hyperthyroidism and ophthalmopathy. Researchers took RNA transcripts and amplified the TCR beta CDR3 regions from them. An initial round of RT-PCR targeting the TCR CDR3 relied on the HTBI primer set. One entry per CDR3 protein, called by TCRdb with MiXCR from the multiplex PCR reads. The sample contains about 710,000 distinct CDR3 sequences, about 17% of which appear only once. The specimen sequenced was blood. The receptors derive from a young man with Graves' hyperthyroidism.

V gene TRBV7-6 combines with J gene TRBJ2-7, with 7 bases that match TRBD1. The germline gives CDR1 SGHVS, CDR2 FNYEAQ. The CDR3 runs 14 residues. Trimming cost V 5 bases and J 1 base; bases outside gene matches: 5. The CDR3: CASSQRDRSYEQYF. Written as DNA, the CDR3 is TGTGCCAGCAGCCAAAGGGACAGATCCTACGAGCAGTACTTC. Variable domain in full (rest from reference TRBV7-6 and TRBJ2-7): GAGVSQSPRYKVTKRGQDVALRCDPISGHVSLYWYRQALGQGPEFLTYFNYEAQQDKSGLPNDRFSAERPEGSISTLTIQRTEQRDSAMYRCASSQRDRSYEQYFGPGTRLTVT.

The chain recombines TRBV20-1 with TRBJ1-5, with 10 bases that match TRBD1. With 0 bases clipped from V and 3 bases from J, the junction kept 8 bases outside the gene matches. The CDR3 extends over 17 amino acids. CDR1 and CDR2 from the germline V gene are DFQATT and SNEGSKA (reference sequence). In DNA, the CDR3 is TGCAGTGCTAGAGATAAGAAGGACAGGGGGTTCAATCAGCCCCAGCATTTT. Amino acid sequence: CSARDKKDRGFNQPQHF.

In its sample, this clonotype was seen many times. The CDR3 sequence is CATSGGVSGYTGELFF. The CDR3 DNA reads as TGTGCCACCAGCGGGGGGGTAAGCGGTTACACCGGGGAGCTGTTTTTT. The rearrangement uses TRBV15 and TRBJ2-2, with 7 bases matching TRBD2. The length of the CDR3 is 16 residues. Trimming took 5 bases from V and 3 from J; bases not matched to a gene: 9. Per germline, CDR1 LNHNV and CDR2 YYDKDF (reference sequence).

This clonotype has just a few counts. The chain recombines TRBV6-1 with TRBJ1-1; D remains unclear. The CDR3 spans 12 residues. Trimming removed 3 bases from V and 5 bases from J, with 7 bases in between. Germline CDR1 and CDR2: MNHNS and SASEGT. DNA for the CDR3: TGTGCCAGCAGTGAGACGGATACTGAAGCTTTCTTT. This codes for CASSETDTEAFF.

In its sample, this clonotype was seen a few times. This chain uses TRBV19 with TRBJ2-6, with 7 bases fitting TRBD1. Germline V gene data show CDR1 as LNHDA and CDR2 as SQIVND (reference sequence). The CDR3 runs 16 residues. Losses at the gene ends were 3 bases for V and 4 bases for J; bases not matched to a gene: 6. Written as DNA, the CDR3 is TGTGCCAGTAGTATGACAGGGCGGGTGGGGGCCAACGTCCTGACTTTC. Translated, it gives CASSMTGRVGANVLTF.

The sample holds many counts of this clonotype. The CDR3: CATSDSTSGSGTDTQYF. Written as DNA, the CDR3 is TGTGCCACCAGTGATTCGACTAGCGGGAGTGGCACAGATACGCAGTATTTT. The genes are TRBV24-1 and TRBJ2-3; 12 nucleotides match TRBD2. CDR1 and CDR2 from the germline V gene are KGHDR and SFDVKD. This CDR3 has 17 amino acids. With 2 bases clipped from V and 1 base from J, the junction kept 3 bases outside the gene matches.

V gene TRBV27 combines with J gene TRBJ1-6; D is perhaps TRBD1 (6 bases). The CDR3 has 15 residues. Between the trimmed V and J ends, which lost 9 bases and 7 bases, there was a span of 19 bases. Germline V lookup: CDR1 MNHEY, CDR2 SMNVEV (reference sequence). The CDR3 DNA is TGTGCCAGTCACCCGAACAGGGTCCGGAATTCACCCCTCCACTTT. This encodes CASHPNRVRNSPLHF.

This clonotype was recorded many times. J is TRBJ2-3 and V is TRBV20-1; D is unresolved. V was trimmed by 6 bases and J by 6 bases, leaving 13 bases between them. Germline CDR1 is DFQATT and CDR2 is SNEGSKA (reference sequence). This CDR3 has 12 residues. The CDR3 spells CSAVKATDTQYF. As DNA, the CDR3 is TGCAGTGCGGTGAAGGCGACGGATACGCAGTATTTT.

The chain recombines TRBV6-5 with TRBJ2-5, with 7 bases aligning to TRBD2. V shed 5 bases and J 5 bases; nucleotides not matched to a gene: 20. CDR1 and CDR2 from the germline V gene are MNHEY and SVGAGI. The CDR3 sequence is 18 residues long. CDR3 protein: CASSRTPRLGGVRETQYF. CDR3 coding DNA: TGTGCCAGCAGTCGCACCCCTCGCCTGGGGGGGGTCAGGGAGACCCAGTACTTC.

This sequence joins TRBV28 and TRBJ2-7; D possibly corresponds to TRBD1 (6 bases). CDR3 length: 15 amino acids. Per germline, CDR1 MDHEN and CDR2 SYDVKM. Between the trimmed V and J ends, which lost 3 bases and 2 bases, there was a span of 14 bases. The CDR3 DNA reads TGTGCCAGCAGTTTGGGATCCGGGACAACCTACGAGCAGTACTTC. Encoded protein: CASSLGSGTTYEQYF.

This clonotype was counted ten times or more. The chain combines TRBV11-3 with TRBJ2-1; 12 nucleotides align to TRBD1. Germline trimming cut 8 bases from V and 9 bases from J; bases unmatched to any gene: 5. The CDR3 is 13 residues long. Per germline, CDR1 SGHNT and CDR2 YENEEA. CDR3 amino acids: CASQGQGAIEQFF. The CDR3 DNA reads TGTGCCAGCCAGGGACAGGGGGCTATTGAGCAGTTCTTC. Full variable domain (outside the CDR3, taken from reference TRBV11-3 and TRBJ2-1): EAGVVQSPRYKIIEKKQPVAFWCNPISGHNTLYWYLQNLGQGPELLIRYENEEAVDDSQLPKDRFSAERLKGVDSTLKIQPAELGDSAVYLCASQGQGAIEQFFGPGTRLTVL.

This clonotype was seen at least ten times. This rearrangement joins TRBV5-1 to TRBJ1-1; TRBD1 might be the D (5 bases). Trimming took off 4 bases at V and 2 bases at J, with 24 bases between the two ends. This CDR3 contains 18 residues. Germline V gene sequence: CDR1 SGHRS, CDR2 YFSETQ. This CDR3 reads CASSRGGSLERFNTEAFF. CDR3 in DNA: TGCGCCAGCAGCCGCGGGGGTAGCCTTGAACGGTTTAACACTGAAGCTTTCTTT.

This clonotype was counted many times. The V gene is TRBV28, the J gene TRBJ2-5, with 9 bases lining up with TRBD2. Germline CDR1 is MDHEN and CDR2 is SYDVKM. The CDR3 extends over 17 amino acids. V lost 2 bases, J lost 2 bases, and 9 bases stayed unmatched. CDR3 coding DNA: TGTGCCAGCAGTTTAGGAGCAGCGGGAGGTACTCAAGAGACCCAGTACTTC. Protein: CASSLGAAGGTQETQYF.

For this clonotype: A much more abundant neighbour one base away suggests this may be a read error. The chain combines TRBV5-1 with TRBJ2-1, with D tentatively TRBD1 (6 bases). Germline loops: CDR1 SGHRS, CDR2 YFSETQ. The CDR3 consists of 15 residues. V lost 0 bases to trimming and J lost 5 bases, with 12 bases between them. CDR3 sequence reads: CASSLEGRGHNEQFF. The CDR3 DNA sequence: TGCGCCAGCAGCTTGGAGGGCAGGGGCCACAATGAGCAGTTCTTC.

This clonotype was recorded at least ten times. This chain joins TRBV3-1 and TRBJ1-1; TRBD1 is a possible D gene (6 bases). V dropped 4 bases and J dropped 1 base, with 13 bases sitting between them. The germline gives CDR1 LGHDT, CDR2 YNNKEL (reference sequence). The CDR3 is 15 residues long. The DNA of the CDR3 is TGTGCCAGCAGCCCGTACAGGGATAAGAACACTGAAGCTTTCTTT. This sequence encodes CASSPYRDKNTEAFF.

Comments on this clonotype: A much bigger clone sits one base away, suggesting this may be a read error. The chain recombines TRBV30 with TRBJ2-1; no definite D call. With 3 bases removed from V and 4 bases from J, the gap between germline ends came to 10 bases. This CDR3 has 13 amino acids. Germline-derived CDR1 and CDR2 are GTSNPN and SVGIG (reference sequence). The CDR3 DNA follows: TGTGCCTGGAGCCTCTGCAATTACAATGAGCAGTTCTTC. Translating it yields CAWSLCNYNEQFF.

This clonotype was seen more than once but under ten times. The V call is TRBV14, the J call TRBJ2-7; 12 bases agree with TRBD2. V was clipped by 8 bases and J by 4 bases; unmatched bases: 9. This CDR3 spans 15 amino acids. Germline CDR1 reads SGHDN; CDR2 reads FVKESK. CDR3 DNA: TGTGCCAGCCCCACAACGACTAGCGGGAGATACGAGCAGTACTTC. Translated, it gives CASPTTTSGRYEQYF.

This sequence joins TRBV7-2 and TRBJ1-1; D is unresolved. The CDR3 length is 14 residues. Germline CDR1 SGHTA, CDR2 FQGNSA. V was clipped by 6 bases and J by 1 base, with 12 bases between them. The CDR3 is CASRVAGANTEAFF. Here the CDR3 DNA reads TGTGCCAGCAGAGTCGCAGGAGCGAACACTGAAGCTTTCTTT.

This clonotype was detected a few times. V usage is TRBV6-5 and J usage is TRBJ2-5; D might be TRBD1 or TRBD2, each matching 5 bases. Trimming shortened V by 4 bases and J by 4 bases, and 19 bases separated the two germline ends. Germline V gene data show CDR1 as MNHEY and CDR2 as SVGAGI. The CDR3 is made up of 16 amino acids. CDR3 residues: CASSSPGRGAGETQYF. The CDR3 DNA reads TGTGCCAGCAGTTCACCGGGACGAGGGGCCGGAGAGACCCAGTACTTC.

This clonotype was found a few times. Since the CDR3 does not end with the conserved phenylalanine or tryptophan, this likely comes from a read error. V usage is TRBV11-2 and J usage is TRBJ2-2, with D uncertain. This CDR3 is built from 16 residues. Germline assignment: CDR1 SGHAT and CDR2 FQNNGV. The V end was cut by 1 base, the J end by 6 bases, with 15 bases between. The CDR3 coding sequence is TGTGCCAGCAGCTTAGGTAGAGGCTTCTCTCCCGGGGAGCTGTTTTCT. Translation: CASSLGRGFSPGELFS.

This chain connects TRBV27 to TRBJ2-3; 8 positions agree with TRBD2. From germline, CDR1 is MNHEY and CDR2 SMNVEV (reference sequence). V lost 0 bases, J lost 5 bases, and 10 bases stayed unmatched. The CDR3 runs 17 residues. In DNA, the CDR3 is TGTGCCAGCAGTTTATCAGGTCGGGGGGGGCGTAGAGATACGCAGTATTTT. As protein: CASSLSGRGGRRDTQYF.

V usage is TRBV24-1 and J usage is TRBJ1-1; D ambiguous. Germline loops: CDR1 KGHDR, CDR2 SFDVKD. V shed 3 bases and J shed 7 bases, with 5 bases lying between them. The CDR3 loop spans 11 amino acids. CDR3 amino acids: CATSDGDEAFF. CDR3 nucleotide sequence: TGTGCCACCAGTGATGGTGATGAAGCTTTCTTT.

The chain joins TRBV20-1 to TRBJ2-1; TRBD2 matches 7 bases. The CDR3 has 18 amino acids. CDR1 DFQATT and CDR2 SNEGSKA come from the germline V gene (reference sequence). Germline trimming cut 0 bases from V and 0 bases from J; bases unmatched to any gene: 11. The DNA for the CDR3 is TGCAGTGCTAGAGAAGGCCTCAGGGCGGGAGACTCCTACAATGAGCAGTTCTTC. Translated, it gives CSAREGLRAGDSYNEQFF.

This clonotype was seen ten or more times. J is TRBJ2-5 and V is TRBV20-1; possible D gene TRBD1, 5 bases. This CDR3 region has 13 residues. Trimming left V 4 bases short and J 2 bases short, with 11 bases between. CDR1 is DFQATT and CDR2 is SNEGSKA in the germline V gene (reference sequence). The CDR3 region is CSATVGAQETQYF. The DNA for the CDR3 is TGCAGTGCTACCGTTGGGGCTCAAGAGACCCAGTACTTC.

V and J are TRBV14 and TRBJ2-5; D ambiguous. The CDR3 has 14 residues. V was clipped by 1 base and J by 4 bases, with 10 bases between them. CDR1 is SGHDN and CDR2 is FVKESK in the germline V gene. The CDR3 DNA follows: TGTGCCAGCAGCCAAGGGGTTTATAGAGAGACCCAGTACTTC. Its translation: CASSQGVYRETQYF.

This clonotype was seen ten or more times. The J gene is TRBJ2-1, the V gene TRBV6-1, with 9 bases identical to TRBD1. This CDR3 region has 15 residues. Per the germline V gene, CDR1 is MNHNS and CDR2 is SASEGT. Trimming at V came to 6 bases and at J to 5 bases, leaving 8 bases not matched to a gene. DNA for the CDR3: TGTGCCAGCAGCCCGGGACAGGGCCCAAACAATGAGCAGTTCTTC. This gives the protein CASSPGQGPNNEQFF.

Only a few counts were recorded for this clonotype. The CDR3, as DNA: TGTGCCAGTAGGGCATTGGCTAGCGGATCTACCGGGGAGCTGTTTTTT. Translation gives CASRALASGSTGELFF. The V call is TRBV19, the J call TRBJ2-2, with 7 nucleotides matching TRBD2. Trimming took 6 bases from V and 5 from J; bases not matched to a gene: 12. CDR1 and CDR2 from the germline V gene are LNHDA and SQIVND (reference sequence). There are 16 residues in the CDR3.

This clonotype has a count of ten or more. As DNA, the CDR3 is TGTGCCAGTCAGCGTCCGGGGACCTCCTACAATGAGCAGTTCTTC. Amino acid sequence: CASQRPGTSYNEQFF. This chain connects TRBV27 to TRBJ2-1, with D perhaps assigned TRBD1 or TRBD2 (5 bases each). CDR3 length: 15 residues. The germline gives CDR1 MNHEY, CDR2 SMNVEV (reference sequence). V shed 9 bases and J shed 0 bases, with 15 bases lying between them.

This clonotype was found many times. This chain uses TRBV12-3 or TRBV12-4 with TRBJ1-5, with D maybe TRBD1 (5 bases). V dropped 5 bases and J dropped 4 bases, with 12 bases sitting between them. CDR3 length: 14 amino acids. CDR3 DNA sequence: TGTGCCAGCAGTCCGGGGACGGAGAATCAGCCCCAGCATTTT. The encoded protein is CASSPGTENQPQHF.

This clonotype was observed at least ten times. The V and J genes are TRBV12-3 or TRBV12-4 and TRBJ2-5, with 9 bases that match TRBD2. The CDR3 is 14 residues long. J lost 5 bases, V lost 8 bases, and 9 bases had no gene match. CDR3: CASLQAGGLETQYF. The CDR3 DNA sequence: TGTGCCAGCCTACAGGCGGGAGGGCTGGAGACCCAGTACTTC.

This clonotype came up many times. V is TRBV28 and J is TRBJ2-1; tentative D call: TRBD2 (5 bases). CDR3 length: 14 amino acids. Per germline, CDR1 MDHEN and CDR2 SYDVKM. V was shortened by 3 bases and J by 9 bases, with 15 bases between the two germline ends. The CDR3 DNA sequence: TGTGCCAGCAGTTTGACGGGCGAAGAGGGTGAGCAGTTCTTC. Its translation: CASSLTGEEGEQFF.

This clonotype was counted many times. The V gene is TRBV20-1, the J gene TRBJ2-3; D unresolved. This CDR3 contains 13 residues. Trimming shortened V by 1 base and J by 6 bases, and 11 bases separated the two germline ends. The V gene's germline CDR1 is DFQATT and CDR2 SNEGSKA (reference sequence). In nucleotides, the CDR3 is TGCAGTGCTAGAGTCGTAGAGAGGGATACGCAGTATTTT. It specifies CSARVVERDTQYF.